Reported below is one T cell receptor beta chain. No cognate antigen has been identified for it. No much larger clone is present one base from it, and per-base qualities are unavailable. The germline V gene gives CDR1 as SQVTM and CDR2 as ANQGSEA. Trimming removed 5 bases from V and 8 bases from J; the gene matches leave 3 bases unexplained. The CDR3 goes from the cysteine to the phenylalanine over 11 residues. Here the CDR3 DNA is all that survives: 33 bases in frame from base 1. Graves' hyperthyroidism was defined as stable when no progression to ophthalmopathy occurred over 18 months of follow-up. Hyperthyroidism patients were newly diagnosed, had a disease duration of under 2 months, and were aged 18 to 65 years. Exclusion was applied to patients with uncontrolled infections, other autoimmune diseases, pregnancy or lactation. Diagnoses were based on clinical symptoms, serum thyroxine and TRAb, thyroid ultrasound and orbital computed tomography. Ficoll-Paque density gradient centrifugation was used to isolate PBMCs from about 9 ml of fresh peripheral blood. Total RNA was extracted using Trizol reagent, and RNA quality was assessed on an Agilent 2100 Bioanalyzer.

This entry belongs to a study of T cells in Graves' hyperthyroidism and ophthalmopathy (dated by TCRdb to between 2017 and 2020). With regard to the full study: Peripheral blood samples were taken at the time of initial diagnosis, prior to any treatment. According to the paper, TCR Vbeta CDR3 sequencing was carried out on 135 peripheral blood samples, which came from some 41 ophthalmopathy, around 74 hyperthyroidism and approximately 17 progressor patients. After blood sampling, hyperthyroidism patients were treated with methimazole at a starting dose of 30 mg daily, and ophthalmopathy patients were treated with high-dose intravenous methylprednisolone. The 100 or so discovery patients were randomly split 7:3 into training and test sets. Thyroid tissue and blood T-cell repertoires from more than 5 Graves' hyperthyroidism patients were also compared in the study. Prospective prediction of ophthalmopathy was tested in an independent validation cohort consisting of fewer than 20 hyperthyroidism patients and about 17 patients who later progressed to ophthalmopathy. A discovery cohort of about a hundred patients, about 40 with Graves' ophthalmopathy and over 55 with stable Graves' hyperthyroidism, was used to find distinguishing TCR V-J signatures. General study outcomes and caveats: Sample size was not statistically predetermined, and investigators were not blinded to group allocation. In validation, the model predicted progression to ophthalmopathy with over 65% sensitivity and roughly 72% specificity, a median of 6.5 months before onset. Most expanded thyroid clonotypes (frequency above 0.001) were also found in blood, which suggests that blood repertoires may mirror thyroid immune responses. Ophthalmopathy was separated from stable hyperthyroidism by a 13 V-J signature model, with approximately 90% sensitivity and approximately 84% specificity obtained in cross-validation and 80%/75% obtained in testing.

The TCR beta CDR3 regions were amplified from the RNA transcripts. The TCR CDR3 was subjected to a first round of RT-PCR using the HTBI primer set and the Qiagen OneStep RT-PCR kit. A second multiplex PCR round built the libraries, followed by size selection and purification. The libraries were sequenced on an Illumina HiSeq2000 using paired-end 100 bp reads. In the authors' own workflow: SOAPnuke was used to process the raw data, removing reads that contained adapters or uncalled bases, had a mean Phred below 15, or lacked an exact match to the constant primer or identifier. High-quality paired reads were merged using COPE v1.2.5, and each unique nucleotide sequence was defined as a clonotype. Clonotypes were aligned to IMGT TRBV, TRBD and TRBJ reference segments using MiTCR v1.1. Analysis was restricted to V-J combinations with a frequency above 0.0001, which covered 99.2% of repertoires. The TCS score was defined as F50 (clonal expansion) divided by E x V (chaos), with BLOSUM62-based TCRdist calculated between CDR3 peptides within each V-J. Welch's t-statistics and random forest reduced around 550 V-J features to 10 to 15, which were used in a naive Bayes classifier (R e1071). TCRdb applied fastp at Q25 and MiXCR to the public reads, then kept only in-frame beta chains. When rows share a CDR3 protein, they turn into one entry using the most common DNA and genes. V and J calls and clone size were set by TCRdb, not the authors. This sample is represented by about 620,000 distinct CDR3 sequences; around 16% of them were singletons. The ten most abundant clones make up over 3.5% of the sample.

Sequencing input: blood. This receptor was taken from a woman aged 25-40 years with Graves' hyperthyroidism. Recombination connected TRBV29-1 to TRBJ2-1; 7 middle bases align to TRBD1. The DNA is TGCAGCGTTAACAGGGGACATGAGCAGTTCTTC. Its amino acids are CSVNRGHEQFF.